This TCR beta chain emerged from a study of tumour-infiltrating T cells in Burkitt lymphoma. At the level of the study: Overall and progression-free survival were predicted by productive clonality.

The protocol was immunoSEQ multiplex PCR, while the TCRdb copy is restricted to in-frame clones and leaves out a portion. Among about 4,800 clones listed, 10% to 15% were seen once. This clone has only a few counts. As yet, its antigen is unknown. Study-level results: Many Burkitt lymphoma patients shared several public clonotypes.

Sequenced sample: tumor tissue. This clonotype originated in a human donor with Burkitt lymphoma.

CDR3 DNA sequence: TGTGCCAGCAGTGCCCGTTTGGGGAGCCAAGAGACCCAGTACTTC. Its translation: CASSARLGSQETQYF. The chain combines TRBV9 with TRBJ2-5, with D maybe TRBD2 (5 bases). Germline CDR1 reads SGDLS; CDR2 reads YYNGEE. V was cut by 5 bases and J by 1 base, with 15 bases left in between. The CDR3 spans 15 residues.